Listed below are T cell receptor beta chains from one sample, sequenced in a study of T cell responses to AZD1222 COVID-19 vaccine. Sequencing was performed with immunoSEQ multiplex PCR; in TCRdb, only in-frame clones are kept and a portion is missing. The sample contains about 130,000 clones, just over 85% of which appear only once. This sample comprised peripheral blood, obtained on day 0 of AZD1222 vaccination. The receptor set was obtained from an adult in good health. Each CDR3 is given with its conserved first and last residue.

TRBV9	CASSPRIASYTF
TRBV2	CASSFMIPGDQPQHF
TRBV30	CAWSTRRGEKLFF
TRBV28	CASSSSMAKNIQYF
TRBV6-5	CASRGNRGGNQPQHF
TRBV3-1/TRBV3-2	CASSQNREGTLHF
TRBV5-5	CASSLGAGLTGYTF
TRBV3-1/TRBV3-2	CASSQESTDLPNQPQHF
TRBV7-2	CASSSLTGVSGELFF
TRBV15	CATRTGNEKLFF
TRBV2	CASSKVSGLASTDTQYF
TRBV28	CASSSGLGVATIVSYEQYF
TRBV6-5	CASGLAAHQETQYF
TRBV7-2	CASSSALAGAYEQYF
TRBV3-1/TRBV3-2	CASSPTWEEDSPLHF
TRBV6-5	CASSYSGFGYTF
TRBV5-1	CASSFDTQETQYF
TRBV6-1	CASSEALWGPQPQHF
TRBV29-1	CSVVGGNYGYTF
TRBV12-3/TRBV12-4	CASNRDAREQYF
TRBV7-2	CASSPTTGVPIQPQHF
TRBV11-2	CASSQGVTDEQYF
TRBV7-3	CASSPDGSYEQYF
TRBV3-1/TRBV3-2	CASSPGPYGYTF
TRBV3-1/TRBV3-2	CATMGRGTDTQYF
TRBV4-3	CASSQDGGTGELFF
TRBV11-2	CASSPQGLQPQHF
TRBV18	CASSPRKGDSANTGELFF
TRBV28	CASRTSQRQFF
TRBV5-1	CASSLGVGEAFF
TRBV11-2	CASSLGVGRGTDTQYF
TRBV5-1	CASRDGGVLYGYTF
TRBV13	CASSYGGLENIQYF
TRBV18	CASSSSGTREDYGYTF
TRBV7-2	CASSLDRHTGELFF
TRBV5-1	CASSLVGQGVSDTQYF
TRBV10-3	CAISEGLPQPQHF
TRBV10-1	CASSESGSAQGNTEAFF
TRBV3-1/TRBV3-2	CASSQDAAGLGLNTGELFF
TRBV6-2/TRBV6-3	CASSYPNQGTNTEAFF
TRBV4-2	CASSQEGPNRDSNEKLFF
TRBV19	CASTLFPSSGANVLTF
TRBV11-2	CASSLKGSNTEAFF
TRBV9	CASSAGVSYTF
TRBV19	CASSGTGQIGEQYF
TRBV7-2	CASSLQGYGYTF
TRBV12-3/TRBV12-4	CASSFGDEQYF
TRBV6-5	CASTTDNYGYTF
TRBV3-1/TRBV3-2	CASSQGTSGIYTF
TRBV6-6	CATTVATSTDTQYF
TRBV5-1	CASSQDTEGTVQYF
TRBV28	CASSQTGSHGYTF
TRBV9	CASSVVGAGTEAFF